What follows are 30 T cell receptor beta chains derived from one specimen sequenced in a study of blood T cell repertoires in COVID-19. Generated by immunoSEQ multiplex PCR, the TCRdb table keeps only in-frame clones and is missing some. The sample has 40,000 to 55,000 clones; nearly 85% are singletons. Input material: peripheral blood. The receptor source for this set is a man aged 40-55 years with acute or convalescent COVID-19.

This clone has just a few counts. The rearrangement joins TRBV12-5 to TRBJ2-7; D is perhaps TRBD1 (5 bases). V gave up 4 bases and J gave up 4 bases, with 8 bases separating them. The CDR3 extends over 12 amino acids. Germline-derived CDR1 and CDR2 are LGHNT and FRNRAP. In nucleotides, the CDR3 is TGTGCTAGTGGTTCCAGGGCTTACGAGCAGTACTTC. Translation gives CASGSRAYEQYF.

This sequence joins TRBV6-5 and TRBJ1-2, with D perhaps TRBD1 (6 bases). Trimming removed 5 bases at V and 4 bases at J, with 17 bases between. Per germline, CDR1 MNHEY and CDR2 SVGAGI. The CDR3 contains 15 residues. This CDR3 is CASSIPRGQLYGYTF. The DNA for the CDR3 is TGTGCCAGCAGTATTCCTCGTGGACAGCTCTATGGCTACACCTTC.

Only one count was recorded for this clone. This chain uses TRBV5-4 with TRBJ1-4; a weak D match, TRBD1 (6 bases). This CDR3 is 14 amino acids long. Trimming shortened V by 4 bases and J by 1 base, and 8 bases separated the two germline ends. CDR1 SGHNT and CDR2 YYREEE come from the germline V gene (reference sequence). This CDR3 is CASSLRGTNEKLFF. CDR3 coding DNA: TGTGCCAGCAGCCTCAGGGGAACTAATGAAAAACTGTTTTTT.

The rearrangement joins TRBV24-1 to TRBJ2-3; TRBD2 aligns across 7 bases. There are 14 residues in the CDR3. The germline CDR1 and CDR2 sequences are KGHDR and SFDVKD. Trimming at V came to 10 bases and at J to 3 bases, leaving 9 bases not matched to a gene. The CDR3 region is CATSTAGTTDTQYF. Written as DNA, the CDR3 is TGTGCCACGAGTACAGCGGGAACAACAGATACGCAGTATTTT.

V usage is TRBV7-2 and J usage is TRBJ2-5; possibly TRBD2 for D (5 bases). The CDR3 totals 14 residues. Per the germline V gene, CDR1 is SGHTA and CDR2 is FQGNSA. The V gene lost 0 bases and the J gene lost 5 bases, with 10 bases spanning the gap. CDR3 loop: CASSLALVWETQYF. CDR3 DNA: TGTGCCAGCAGCTTAGCACTAGTATGGGAGACCCAGTACTTC.

The chain has TRBV30 and TRBJ1-1, with 8 bases that match TRBD1. CDR1 is GTSNPN and CDR2 is SVGIG in the germline V gene (reference sequence). The V segment lost 2 bases and the J segment 1 base; nucleotides outside the gene matches: 6. The CDR3 totals 15 residues. CDR3 sequence: CAWSRIDRGNTEAFF. In DNA, the CDR3 is TGTGCCTGGAGTCGAATCGACAGGGGGAACACTGAAGCTTTCTTT.

This chain joins TRBV6-2 or TRBV6-3 and TRBJ2-7; 11 nucleotides match TRBD2. The CDR3 spans 16 residues. J was trimmed by 0 bases and V by 5 bases; bases with no gene match: 6. Germline-derived CDR1 and CDR2 are MNHEY and SVGEGT. DNA of the CDR3: TGTGCCAGCAGTCCGAGGGGGACTAGCGGCTCCTACGAGCAGTACTTC. It is translated as CASSPRGTSGSYEQYF.

The V call is TRBV21-1, the J call TRBJ1-6. TRBV21-1 constitutes a pseudogene. CDR3 size: 15 residues. CDR3 nucleotides: TGTGCCAGCAGCAAATGGCAGCGATATAATTCACCCCTCCACTTT. This encodes CASSKWQRYNSPLHF.

The rearrangement links TRBV19 to TRBJ1-2; possible D gene TRBD1, 6 bases. CDR1 and CDR2 from the germline V gene are LNHDA and SQIVND (reference sequence). The CDR3 is 14 amino acids. V was trimmed by 2 bases and J by 7 bases, leaving 14 bases between them. The DNA for the CDR3 is TGTGCCAGTAGTATACAGGGGTTCGCCTTTGGCTACACCTTC. Translation: CASSIQGFAFGYTF.

The chain links TRBV7-2 to TRBJ2-2, with 7 bases matching TRBD2. Trimming at V came to 1 base and at J to 4 bases, leaving 6 bases not matched to a gene. This CDR3 is 16 amino acids long. Looked up from germline, CDR1 is SGHTA and CDR2 is FQGNSA. This chain's CDR3 is CASSLGLPSGTGELFF. CDR3 sequence (DNA): TGTGCCAGCAGCTTAGGATTGCCTAGCGGCACCGGGGAGCTGTTTTTT. Full variable domain (remainder filled in from reference TRBV7-2 and TRBJ2-2): GAGVSQSPSNKVTEKGKDVELRCDPISGHTALYWYRQSLGQGLEFLIYFQGNSAPDKSGLPSDRFSAERTGGSVSTLTIQRTQQEDSAVYLCASSLGLPSGTGELFFGEGSRLTVL.

The chain couples TRBV7-6 to TRBJ1-6; 9 nucleotides align to TRBD1. The CDR3 is 16 residues long. Per germline, CDR1 SGHVS and CDR2 FNYEAQ. J was trimmed by 4 bases and V by 5 bases; bases with no gene match: 6. DNA of the CDR3: TGTGCCAGCAGCCAGGACAGGGGTGGATATAATTCACCCCTCCACTTT. Translated: CASSQDRGGYNSPLHF.

The J gene is TRBJ1-5, the V gene TRBV12-3 or TRBV12-4, with a possible D match to TRBD1 (5 bases). V gave up 6 bases and J gave up 6 bases, with 9 bases separating them. This CDR3 spans 12 amino acids. The CDR3 protein is CASSLRGQPQHF. For the CDR3, the DNA is TGTGCCAGCAGCCTTAGGGGTCAGCCCCAGCATTTT.

The chain is built from TRBV7-1 and TRBJ2-1; TRBD2 matches at 12 bases. TRBV7-1 is known as an ORF, though its function is uncertain. The CDR3 extends over 24 amino acids. Losses at the gene ends were 3 bases for V and 0 bases for J; bases not matched to a gene: 24. CDR3 sequence reads: CASSSKVRTSGVLSPLVSYNEQFF. The CDR3 nucleotides are TGTGCCAGCAGCTCTAAAGTTCGGACTAGCGGGGTTTTAAGCCCCTTGGTCTCCTACAATGAGCAGTTCTTC.

The chain joins TRBV18 to TRBJ1-4; D remains ambiguous. Germline V gene sequence: CDR1 KGHSH, CDR2 LQKENI. The CDR3 contains 15 residues. V was trimmed by 1 base and J by 0 bases, leaving 6 bases between them. The CDR3, as DNA: TGTGCCAGCTCACCACTGAGGACAACTAATGAAAAACTGTTTTTT. Translation: CASSPLRTTNEKLFF.

This chain connects TRBV19 to TRBJ1-2; 7 bases align to TRBD1. This CDR3 contains 14 residues. Trimming took 9 bases from V and 2 from J; bases not matched to a gene: 9. The germline V gene encodes CDR1 LNHDA and CDR2 SQIVND (reference sequence). The CDR3 coding sequence is TGTGCCAGCGCAGGGAGACAGGGAAACTATGGCTACACCTTC. Its translation: CASAGRQGNYGYTF.

V usage is TRBV27 and J usage is TRBJ1-1, with TRBD1 matching over 9 bases. The junction had 9 bases not matched to a gene; V was cut back by 2 bases and J by 5 bases. Germline assignment: CDR1 MNHEY and CDR2 SMNVEV (reference sequence). This CDR3 is 16 amino acids long. CDR3 loop: CASSLILGTGRTEAFF. As DNA, the CDR3 is TGTGCCAGCAGTTTAATCTTGGGGACAGGGCGGACTGAAGCTTTCTTT.

The chain uses TRBV24-1 and TRBJ2-1; 9 bases line up with TRBD1. The CDR3 runs 15 residues. V dropped 4 bases and J dropped 7; count of bases not matched to a gene: 7. CDR1 and CDR2 (germline): KGHDR, SFDVKD. The CDR3 bases are TGTGCCACCAGTGACACCCGACAGGGGGGAAATGAGCAGTTCTTC. This sequence encodes CATSDTRQGGNEQFF.

Only a few counts were recorded for this clone. The J gene is TRBJ2-7, the V gene TRBV18; 9 bases match TRBD1. CDR1 and CDR2 from the germline V gene are KGHSH and LQKENI. Unmatched junction bases numbered 9, after V lost 3 bases and J lost 6 bases. This CDR3 is 15 amino acids long. In DNA, the CDR3 is TGTGCCAGCTCACCCAAGGGACAGGGAGTCTCCGAGCAGTACTTC. This encodes CASSPKGQGVSEQYF.

This sequence joins TRBV21-1 and TRBJ1-2; the table's D call of TRBD1 was not tested on the DNA. TRBV21-1 is listed as a pseudogene. This CDR3 is 14 amino acids long. CDR3 loop: CASSLQGSDYGYTF. The CDR3 nucleotides are TGTGCCAGCAGCCTACAGGGGTCGGACTATGGCTACACCTTC.

The CDR3 coding sequence is TGTGCCAGCAAAAACAGGGTCGGTGAGCAGTTCTTC. Residues: CASKNRVGEQFF. V is TRBV12-3 or TRBV12-4 and J is TRBJ2-1, with TRBD1 as a possible D gene (6 bases). The V and J ends lost 7 bases and 9 bases respectively, with 13 bases between them. The CDR3 is made up of 12 amino acids.

The V and J genes are TRBV30 and TRBJ1-6, with 10 positions matching TRBD1. The CDR3 runs to 19 residues. Germline V lookup: CDR1 GTSNPN, CDR2 SVGIG (reference sequence). Trimming at V came to 5 bases and at J to 2 bases, leaving 15 bases not matched to a gene. The DNA for the CDR3 is TGTGCCTGGGAGTCCCGGGACAGGGGATTATCACCCTATAATTCACCCCTCCACTTT. This codes for CAWESRDRGLSPYNSPLHF.

The chain carries TRBV10-3 and TRBJ2-2; 9 nucleotides line up with TRBD2. The length of the CDR3 is 16 residues. Trimming removed 5 bases from V and 7 bases from J; junction bases left unmatched: 11. CDR1 and CDR2 from the germline V gene are ENHRY and SYGVKD. CDR3: CAISSVAGDRYGELFF. CDR3 coding DNA: TGTGCCATCAGTTCGGTAGCGGGGGATCGATACGGGGAGCTGTTTTTT.

This clone was found once. The CDR3 loop reads CASSPGTKNQPQHF. DNA for the CDR3: TGTGCCAGTAGTCCCGGGACAAAAAATCAGCCCCAGCATTTT. The chain is built from TRBV19 and TRBJ1-5, with a tentative D call TRBD1 (6 bases). Germline values: CDR1 LNHDA, CDR2 SQIVND (reference sequence). V was clipped by 5 bases and J by 4 bases, with 12 bases between them. There are 14 residues in the CDR3.

The chain recombines TRBV19 with TRBJ2-1, with D possibly being TRBD2 (6 bases). Per germline, CDR1 LNHDA and CDR2 SQIVND (reference sequence). Trimming cost V 5 bases and J 10 bases, with 24 bases left between them. The CDR3 extends over 16 amino acids. The CDR3 DNA is TGTGCCAGTAGTTCGCGGGCAGTGGGGGGATTAGGCGAGCAGTTCTTC. It codes for CASSSRAVGGLGEQFF.

The V gene is TRBV10-1, the J gene TRBJ1-1; possibly TRBD1 for D (6 bases). CDR1 is WNHNN and CDR2 is SYGVQD in the germline V gene (reference sequence). Trimming left V 6 bases short and J 3 bases short, with 11 bases between. The CDR3 has 13 residues. The DNA of the CDR3 is TGCGCCAGCAGCGTCCAGGGGCACACTGAAGCTTTCTTT. Amino acids: CASSVQGHTEAFF.

The V and J genes are TRBV2 and TRBJ2-7, with 10 bases matching TRBD1. Germline loops: CDR1 SNHLY, CDR2 FYNNEI. V shed 4 bases and J 6 bases; nucleotides not matched to a gene: 9. The CDR3 spans 15 residues. The CDR3 spells CASSGRTGGVGEQYF. The DNA for the CDR3 is TGTGCCAGCAGTGGCCGGACAGGGGGGGTGGGCGAGCAGTACTTC.

This chain uses TRBV6-5 with TRBJ2-5; 8 nucleotides agree with TRBD1. Looked up from germline, CDR1 is MNHEY and CDR2 is SVGAGI. The CDR3 is 15 residues long. J gave up 1 base and V 2 bases, and 3 bases lay outside the gene matches. CDR3 sequence reads: CASSYDGQGQETQYF. In nucleotides, the CDR3 is TGTGCCAGCAGTTACGACGGACAGGGCCAAGAGACCCAGTACTTC.

The count of this clone is one. The gene calls are TRBV7-2 and TRBJ2-4, with TRBD2 identical over 9 bases. Trimming at V came to 2 bases and at J to 2 bases, leaving 4 bases not matched to a gene. Per the germline V gene, CDR1 is SGHTA and CDR2 is FQGNSA. This CDR3 has 16 amino acids. CDR3 loop: CASSLYLAGTKNIQYF. CDR3 nucleotide sequence: TGTGCCAGCAGCTTATATCTAGCGGGGACCAAAAACATTCAGTACTTC. Filled out from reference TRBV7-2 and TRBJ2-4, the complete variable domain reads GAGVSQSPSNKVTEKGKDVELRCDPISGHTALYWYRQSLGQGLEFLIYFQGNSAPDKSGLPSDRFSAERTGGSVSTLTIQRTQQEDSAVYLCASSLYLAGTKNIQYFGAGTRLSVL.

The genes are TRBV6-5 and TRBJ1-6; D possibly corresponds to TRBD1 (6 bases). CDR1 and CDR2 (germline): MNHEY, SVGAGI. Trimming left V 10 bases short and J 10 bases short, with 17 bases between. CDR3 length equals 13 residues. DNA for the CDR3: TGTGCCACTACTGACAGGATGAGGTCACCCCTCCACTTT. Its translation: CATTDRMRSPLHF.

This sequence joins TRBV5-1 and TRBJ2-5; D may be TRBD2 (6 bases). The CDR3 contains 14 residues. Germline CDR1 is SGHRS and CDR2 is YFSETQ. Trimming took off 0 bases at V and 5 bases at J, with 11 bases between the two ends. The CDR3, as DNA: TGCGCCAGCAGCTTGGTGGAGGGAAGCGAGACCCAGTACTTC. The encoded protein is CASSLVEGSETQYF.